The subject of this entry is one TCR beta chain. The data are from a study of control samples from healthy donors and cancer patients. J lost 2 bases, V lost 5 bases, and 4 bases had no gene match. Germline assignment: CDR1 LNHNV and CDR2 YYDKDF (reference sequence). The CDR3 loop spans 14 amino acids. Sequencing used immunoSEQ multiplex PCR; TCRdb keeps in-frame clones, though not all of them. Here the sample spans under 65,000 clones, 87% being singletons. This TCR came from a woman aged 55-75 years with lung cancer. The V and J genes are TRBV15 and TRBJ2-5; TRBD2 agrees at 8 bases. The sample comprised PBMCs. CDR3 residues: CATSVRGGQETQYF. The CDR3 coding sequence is TGTGCCACCAGCGTCCGCGGGGGGCAAGAGACCCAGTACTTC.